These 18 T cell receptor beta chains were all obtained from the same sample, sequenced in a study of T cells after yellow fever vaccination. One entry per CDR3 protein results from TCRdb running MiXCR on the 5' RACE reads. Of around 550,000 distinct CDR3 sequences listed, about 19% were seen once; the top ten hold roughly an eighth. The sample in question was PBMCs, obtained 15 days after the yellow fever booster vaccination. These receptors were taken from a man aged 25 to 45 who received the YFV17D yellow fever vaccine.

J is TRBJ1-1 and V is TRBV14, with 7 bases identical to TRBD1. V was pared by 5 bases and J by 7 bases, with 16 bases of the junction left unmatched. This CDR3 is built from 16 residues. Germline CDR1 reads SGHDN; CDR2 reads FVKESK. The chain's CDR3 is CASSDRVIKGSGEAFF. CDR3 in DNA: TGTGCCAGCAGCGACAGGGTGATCAAAGGGTCCGGTGAAGCTTTCTTT.

The CDR3 loop is CASSLGGLAGDNEQFF. The CDR3 nucleotides read TGCGCCAGCAGCTTGGGCGGACTAGCGGGAGACAATGAGCAGTTCTTC. The rearrangement joins TRBV5-1 to TRBJ2-1, with 13 bases that match TRBD2. The CDR3 sequence is 16 residues long. V shed 0 bases and J 5 bases; nucleotides not matched to a gene: 2. The germline V gene encodes CDR1 SGHRS and CDR2 YFSETQ.

This clonotype occurred a few times. The chain couples TRBV14 to TRBJ2-1; TRBD2 might be the D (6 bases). V lost 4 bases, J lost 9 bases, and 13 bases lay in between. The length of the CDR3 is 13 residues. Looked up from germline, CDR1 is SGHDN and CDR2 is FVKESK. The CDR3 DNA is TGTGCCAGCAGCCGGAATAGCGGAGGTGAGCAGTTCTTC. It codes for CASSRNSGGEQFF.

This clonotype was observed a handful of times. The chain links TRBV27 to TRBJ2-1; D might be TRBD2 (6 bases). The CDR3 is 14 residues long. Germline CDR1 MNHEY, CDR2 SMNVEV (reference sequence). V lost 0 bases and J 7 bases, leaving 10 bases between the germline ends. CDR3 nucleotides: TGTGCCAGCAGTTTATCGGGGGGTCGAAATGAGCAGTTCTTC. Its translation: CASSLSGGRNEQFF.

The gene calls are TRBV5-1 and TRBJ2-5; D could derive from TRBD1 or TRBD2 (6 bases each). V lost 4 bases and J 2 bases, leaving 12 bases between the germline ends. The CDR3 loop spans 14 amino acids. Germline V gene lookup returns CDR1 SGHRS and CDR2 YFSETQ. The CDR3 DNA reads as TGCGCCAGCAGCGGCATAGGGGGGCAAGAGACCCAGTACTTC. It is translated as CASSGIGGQETQYF.

The genes are TRBV7-9 and TRBJ2-7; D not resolved. Germline values: CDR1 SEHNR, CDR2 FQNEAQ (reference sequence). This CDR3 has 12 amino acids. V gave up 3 bases and J gave up 2 bases, with 5 bases separating them. As DNA, the CDR3 is TGTGCCAGCAGCTTCCAAACCTACGAGCAGTACTTC. Translated, it gives CASSFQTYEQYF.

V is TRBV5-1 and J is TRBJ2-1, with D perhaps TRBD1 (5 bases). Germline CDR1 and CDR2: SGHRS and YFSETQ. V was pared by 4 bases and J by 13 bases, with 12 bases between. The CDR3 is 11 residues long. CDR3 sequence: CASSARVEQFF. CDR3 nucleotides: TGCGCCAGCAGCGCCAGGGTCGAACAGTTCTTC.

The CDR3 protein is CASSSVTGGKTLKNIQYF. CDR3 nucleotides: TGTGCCAGCAGCTCCGTGACAGGGGGGAAGACCCTCAAAAACATTCAGTACTTC. The gene calls are TRBV11-2 and TRBJ2-4; 9 bases agree with TRBD1. CDR3 length equals 18 residues. J lost 3 bases, V lost 4 bases, and 13 bases had no gene match. Germline lookup yields CDR1 SGHAT and CDR2 FQNNGV.

The table lists this clonotype with many counts. The chain carries TRBV20-1 and TRBJ2-5, with D possibly TRBD1 on 5 matching bases. The V gene's germline CDR1 is DFQATT and CDR2 SNEGSKA (reference sequence). V lost 6 bases and J lost 7, with 24 bases in between. The CDR3 totals 15 residues. Here the CDR3 reads CSAHAGQRAGGTQYF. In DNA form, the CDR3 reads TGCAGTGCCCATGCAGGACAAAGAGCTGGCGGGACCCAGTACTTC.

This clonotype has just a few counts. The DNA for the CDR3 is TGCAGTGCTGGGAAGGGTCCGGGCAATCAGCCCCAGCATTTT. Protein product: CSAGKGPGNQPQHF. The chain is built from TRBV20-1 and TRBJ1-5; D remains ambiguous. V was trimmed by 5 bases and J by 2 bases, leaving 13 bases between them. The CDR3 runs 14 residues. Germline values: CDR1 DFQATT, CDR2 SNEGSKA (reference sequence).

This clonotype turned up a few times. The rearrangement joins TRBV7-2 to TRBJ2-1, with D tentatively TRBD1 (6 bases). The CDR3 has 15 residues. CDR1 is SGHTA, CDR2 FQGNSA, per germline. Trimming took 6 bases from V and 0 from J, leaving 12 bases between them. The CDR3 nucleotides are TGTGCCAGCAGTCAAGACAGGAGCTCCTACAATGAGCAGTTCTTC. It translates to CASSQDRSSYNEQFF.

The V and J genes are TRBV5-6 and TRBJ2-7; unclear D gene. Trimming removed 4 bases at V and 6 bases at J, with 14 bases between. The V gene's germline CDR1 is SGHDT and CDR2 YYEEEE. The CDR3 spans 13 residues. In DNA, the CDR3 is TGTGCCAGCAGCCCCCGCCCCCGGAGCGAGCAGTACTTC. Protein sequence: CASSPRPRSEQYF.

In its sample, this clonotype was seen a few times. This chain links TRBV5-8 with TRBJ2-7; TRBD2 agrees at 10 bases. V gave up 0 bases and J gave up 2 bases; unmatched junction bases: 8. The CDR3 sequence is 17 residues long. Germline CDR1 and CDR2: SGHTS and YDEGEE. CDR3 region: CASSLDPGTSDPYEQYF. In DNA form, the CDR3 reads TGTGCCAGCAGCTTGGACCCCGGGACTAGCGATCCCTACGAGCAGTACTTC.

This clonotype was seen more than once but under ten times. This rearrangement joins TRBV4-3 to TRBJ2-3; D perhaps matches TRBD2 (5 bases). There are 15 residues in the CDR3. Germline V gene data show CDR1 as LGHNA and CDR2 as YSLEER. V lost 1 base to trimming and J lost 1 base, with 9 bases between them. CDR3 DNA sequence: TGCGCCAGCAGCCAAGTAATTAGCGGCACAGATACGCAGTATTTT. Translation: CASSQVISGTDTQYF.

This clonotype was recorded a few times. The gene calls are TRBV6-1 and TRBJ2-5; possible D gene TRBD2, 6 bases. Germline lookup yields CDR1 MNHNS and CDR2 SASEGT. The V end was cut by 6 bases, the J end by 4 bases, with 12 bases between. This CDR3 region has 13 residues. CDR3 DNA: TGTGCCAGCAGGAGGAGGGAGCCAGAGACCCAGTACTTC. Protein: CASRRREPETQYF.

This clonotype was counted between two and nine times. The chain links TRBV20-1 to TRBJ2-7; D could derive from TRBD1 or TRBD2 (5 bases each). V gave up 6 bases and J gave up 2 bases, with 17 bases separating them. The CDR3 sequence is 14 residues long. The germline CDR1 and CDR2 sequences are DFQATT and SNEGSKA (reference sequence). CDR3 nucleotide sequence: TGCAGTGCCACATCCCGGGACCCTCCCTACGAGCAGTACTTC. Translation: CSATSRDPPYEQYF.

This clonotype was seen only a few times. The chain is built from TRBV3-1 and TRBJ1-5, with D maybe TRBD1 (5 bases). Looked up from germline, CDR1 is LGHDT and CDR2 is YNNKEL (reference sequence). The ends were cut back, 1 base at V and 2 bases at J, with 6 bases in the middle. This CDR3 comprises 14 residues. CDR3 bases: TGTGCCAGCAGCCAAGTGACAGGCAATCAGCCCCAGCATTTT. This translates into CASSQVTGNQPQHF. Using reference TRBV3-1 and TRBJ1-5 for the parts outside the CDR3, the full variable domain is DTAVSQTPKYLVTQMGNDKSIKCEQNLGHDTMYWYKQDSKKFLKIMFSYNNKELIINETVPNRFSPKSPDKAHLNLHINSLELGDSAVYFCASSQVTGNQPQHFGDGTRLSIL.

The V gene is TRBV7-2, the J gene TRBJ2-3; 8 bases are a match to TRBD2. Germline loops: CDR1 SGHTA, CDR2 FQGNSA. This CDR3 comprises 16 residues. J lost 1 base, V lost 5 bases, and 8 bases had no gene match. CDR3 amino acids: CASSKNSGIGTDTQYF. CDR3 nucleotide sequence: TGTGCCAGCAGCAAAAATAGCGGGATTGGCACAGATACGCAGTATTTT.